The source of this TCR beta chain is a study of cytomegalovirus exposure and HLA in healthy donors. Study-wide results and limits: An assumption of roughly uniform sequencing depth across donors underlay the presence/absence analyses.

Regarding this clone: Its antigen is not identified.

This CDR3 has 12 residues. CDR1 and CDR2 (germline): LNHNV, YYDKDF (reference sequence). V dropped 5 bases and J dropped 4 bases, with 7 bases sitting between them. PCR amplification relied on 60 Vbeta primers (plus 13 Jbeta primers). The repertoire was sequenced with immunoSEQ multiplex PCR; TCRdb's copy has only in-frame clones and lacks some. This sample carries about 110,000 clones, approximately 80% of them seen once, and the ten largest clones take about 5%. The receptor was isolated from a woman aged 25 to 39 in good health and CMV-seropositive. The genes are TRBV15 and TRBJ2-3; unclear D gene. Sequencing was done on a sample of PBMCs. The CDR3 DNA reads TGTGCCACCAGCCTTGGAGCAGATACGCAGTATTTT. This translates into CATSLGADTQYF.